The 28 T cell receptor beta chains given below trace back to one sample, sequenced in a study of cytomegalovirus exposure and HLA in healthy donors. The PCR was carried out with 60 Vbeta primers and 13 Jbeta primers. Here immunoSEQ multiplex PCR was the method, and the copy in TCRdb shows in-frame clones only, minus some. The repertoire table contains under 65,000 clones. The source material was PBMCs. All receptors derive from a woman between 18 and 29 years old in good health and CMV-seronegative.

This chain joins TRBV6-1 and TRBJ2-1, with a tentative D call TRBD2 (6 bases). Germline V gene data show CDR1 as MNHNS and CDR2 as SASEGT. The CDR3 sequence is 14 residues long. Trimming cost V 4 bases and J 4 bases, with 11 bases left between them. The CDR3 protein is CASSVVGGYNEQFF. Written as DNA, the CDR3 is TGTGCCAGCAGTGTCGTCGGAGGGTACAATGAGCAGTTCTTC.

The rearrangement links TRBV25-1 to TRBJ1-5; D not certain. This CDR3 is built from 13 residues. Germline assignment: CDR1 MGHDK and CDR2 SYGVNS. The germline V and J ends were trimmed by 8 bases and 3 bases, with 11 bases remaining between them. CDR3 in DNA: TGTGCCAGCGCCGCCTACGACAATCAGCCCCAGCATTTT. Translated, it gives CASAAYDNQPQHF.

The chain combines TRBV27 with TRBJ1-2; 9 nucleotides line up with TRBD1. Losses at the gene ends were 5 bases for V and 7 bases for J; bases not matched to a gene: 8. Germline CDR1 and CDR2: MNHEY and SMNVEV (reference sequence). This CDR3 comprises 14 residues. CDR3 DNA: TGTGCCAGCAGTCCGGACAGGGGAAGGGGTGGCTACACCTTC. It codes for CASSPDRGRGGYTF.

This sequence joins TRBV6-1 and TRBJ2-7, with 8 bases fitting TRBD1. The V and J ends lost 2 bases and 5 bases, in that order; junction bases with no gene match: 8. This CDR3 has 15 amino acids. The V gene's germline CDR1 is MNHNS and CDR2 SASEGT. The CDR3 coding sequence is TGTGCCAGCAGTGAAAGGTCAGGGGGCAGCGACGAGCAGTACTTC. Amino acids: CASSERSGGSDEQYF.

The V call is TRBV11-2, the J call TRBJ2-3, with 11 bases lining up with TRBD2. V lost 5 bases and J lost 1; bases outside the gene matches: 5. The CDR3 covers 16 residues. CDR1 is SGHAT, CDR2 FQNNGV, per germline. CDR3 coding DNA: TGTGCCAGCAGCAATAGCGGGGGGGAAGGCACAGATACGCAGTATTTT. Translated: CASSNSGGEGTDTQYF.

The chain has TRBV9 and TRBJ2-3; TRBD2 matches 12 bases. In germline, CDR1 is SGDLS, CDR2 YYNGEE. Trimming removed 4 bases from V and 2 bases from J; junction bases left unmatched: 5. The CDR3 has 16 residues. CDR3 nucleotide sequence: TGTGCCAGCAGCACCCGACTAGCGGGAGCCACAGATACGCAGTATTTT. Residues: CASSTRLAGATDTQYF.

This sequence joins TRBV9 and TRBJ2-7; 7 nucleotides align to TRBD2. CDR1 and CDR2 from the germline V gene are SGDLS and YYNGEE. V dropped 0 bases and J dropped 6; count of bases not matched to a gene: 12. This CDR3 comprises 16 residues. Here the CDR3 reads CASSVGTRLSGREQYF. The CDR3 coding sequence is TGTGCCAGCAGCGTAGGGACTAGGTTGTCTGGGCGCGAGCAGTACTTC. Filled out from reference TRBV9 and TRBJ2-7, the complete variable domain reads DSGVTQTPKHLITATGQRVTLRCSPRSGDLSVYWYQQSLDQGLQFLIQYYNGEERAKGNILERFSAQQFPDLHSELNLSSLELGDSALYFCASSVGTRLSGREQYFGPGTRLTVT.

In nucleotides, the CDR3 is TGCAGCGTCCTATCTCGAGGGACAGGGACGAGTGGGAGCTCCTACGAGCAGTACTTC. Its translation is CSVLSRGTGTSGSSYEQYF. The rearrangement links TRBV29-1 to TRBJ2-7; 9 nucleotides align to TRBD1. V lost 6 bases and J lost 0; bases outside the gene matches: 21. CDR3 length: 19 residues. Per the germline V gene, CDR1 is SQVTM and CDR2 is ANQGSEA.

CDR3: CASSIVGGGIQETQYF. The CDR3 region has the DNA TGTGCCAGTAGTATAGTCGGCGGGGGGATCCAAGAGACCCAGTACTTC. The V and J genes are TRBV19 and TRBJ2-5; TRBD2 matches at 8 bases. This CDR3 has 16 residues. Germline values: CDR1 LNHDA, CDR2 SQIVND (reference sequence). Trimming cost V 1 base and J 1 base; bases outside gene matches: 5.

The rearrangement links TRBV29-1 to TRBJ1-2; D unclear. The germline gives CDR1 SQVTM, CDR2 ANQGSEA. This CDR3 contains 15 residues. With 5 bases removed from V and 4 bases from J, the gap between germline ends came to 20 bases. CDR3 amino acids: CSVLVTGKVRYGYTF. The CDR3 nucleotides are TGCAGCGTTTTGGTCACGGGAAAAGTCCGCTATGGCTACACCTTC.

Here the CDR3 reads CASSVGSSDSTDTQYF. The CDR3 DNA follows: TGTGCCAGCAGCGTAGGATCTAGCGATAGCACAGATACGCAGTATTTT. The chain recombines TRBV9 with TRBJ2-3; D possibly corresponds to TRBD2 (6 bases). Trimming took 0 bases from V and 0 from J, leaving 11 bases between them. The CDR3 sequence is 16 residues long. Germline loops: CDR1 SGDLS, CDR2 YYNGEE.

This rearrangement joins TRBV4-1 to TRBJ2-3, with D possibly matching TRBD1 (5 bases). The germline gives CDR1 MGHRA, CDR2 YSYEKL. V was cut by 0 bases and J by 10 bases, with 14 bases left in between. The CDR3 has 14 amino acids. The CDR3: CASSQEGHPEAQYF. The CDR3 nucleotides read TGCGCCAGCAGCCAAGAGGGGCACCCAGAAGCGCAGTATTTT.

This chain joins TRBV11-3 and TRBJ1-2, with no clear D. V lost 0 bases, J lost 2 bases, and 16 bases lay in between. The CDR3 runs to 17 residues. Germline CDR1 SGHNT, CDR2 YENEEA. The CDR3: CASSLDRWGERNYGYTF. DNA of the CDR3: TGTGCCAGCAGCTTAGATCGGTGGGGTGAGCGGAACTATGGCTACACCTTC.

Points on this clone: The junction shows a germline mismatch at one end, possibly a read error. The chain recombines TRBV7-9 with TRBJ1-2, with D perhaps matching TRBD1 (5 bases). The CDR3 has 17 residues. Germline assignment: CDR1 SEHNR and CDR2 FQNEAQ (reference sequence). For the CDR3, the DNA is TGTGCCAGCAGCGTAGCCCTTGGTCAGGGTACCTTCTATGGCTACACCTTC. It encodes CASSVALGQGTFYGYTF.

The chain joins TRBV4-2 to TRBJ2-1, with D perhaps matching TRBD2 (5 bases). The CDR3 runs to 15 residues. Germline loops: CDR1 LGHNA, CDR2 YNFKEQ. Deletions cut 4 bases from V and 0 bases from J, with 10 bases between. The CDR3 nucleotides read TGTGCCAGCAGCCCCGACGGGGTCTCCTACAATGAGCAGTTCTTC. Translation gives CASSPDGVSYNEQFF.

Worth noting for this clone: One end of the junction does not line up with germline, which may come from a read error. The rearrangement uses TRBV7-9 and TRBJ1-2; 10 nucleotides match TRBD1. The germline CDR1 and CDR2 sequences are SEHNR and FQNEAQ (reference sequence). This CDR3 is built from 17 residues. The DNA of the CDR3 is TGTGCCAGCAGCGTAGCGGGACAGGGGCCTACAGCGGATGGCTACACCTTC. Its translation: CASSVAGQGPTADGYTF. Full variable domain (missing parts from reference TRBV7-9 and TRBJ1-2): DTGVSQNPRHKITKRGQNVTFRCDPISEHNRLYWYRQTLGQGPEFLTYFQNEAQLEKSRLLSDRFSAERPKGSFSTLEIQRTEQGDSAMYLCASSVAGQGPTADGYTFGSGTRLTVV.

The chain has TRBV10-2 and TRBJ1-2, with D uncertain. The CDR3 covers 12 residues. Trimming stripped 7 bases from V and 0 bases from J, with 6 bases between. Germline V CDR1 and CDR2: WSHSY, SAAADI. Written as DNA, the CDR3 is TGCGCCAGCATGGTAGCTAACTATGGCTACACCTTC. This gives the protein CASMVANYGYTF.

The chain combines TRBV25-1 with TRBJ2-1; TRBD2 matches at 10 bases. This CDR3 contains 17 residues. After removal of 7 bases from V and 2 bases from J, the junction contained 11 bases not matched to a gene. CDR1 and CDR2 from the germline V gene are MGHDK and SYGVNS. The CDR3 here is CASTGTSAPEPYNEQFF. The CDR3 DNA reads TGTGCCAGCACGGGGACTAGCGCCCCGGAACCCTACAATGAGCAGTTCTTC.

The CDR3 bases are TGTGCCAGCAGCTTAGGTTACGGCCCGGGACAGACCACAGATACGCAGTATTTT. Protein: CASSLGYGPGQTTDTQYF. J is TRBJ2-3 and V is TRBV11-3, with 7 positions matching TRBD1. Trimming removed 1 base from V and 2 bases from J; junction bases left unmatched: 12. This CDR3 comprises 18 residues. Germline CDR1 is SGHNT and CDR2 is YENEEA.

CDR3 sequence (DNA): TGCGCCAGCAGCTTGTATGGGGGCGGCGGCTACACCTTC. This gives the protein CASSLYGGGGYTF. This chain links TRBV5-1 with TRBJ1-2; D perhaps matches TRBD1 (6 bases). Germline assignment: CDR1 SGHRS and CDR2 YFSETQ. The V end lost 1 base, the J end lost 8 bases, and 12 bases lay between the germline ends. The CDR3 consists of 13 residues.

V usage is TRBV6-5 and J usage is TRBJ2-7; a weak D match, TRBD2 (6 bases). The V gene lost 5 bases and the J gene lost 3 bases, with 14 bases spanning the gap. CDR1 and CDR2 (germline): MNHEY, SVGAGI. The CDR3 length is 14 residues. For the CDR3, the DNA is TGTGCCAGCAGTCGAGGGACTCTAGGCTACGAGCAGTACTTC. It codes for CASSRGTLGYEQYF.

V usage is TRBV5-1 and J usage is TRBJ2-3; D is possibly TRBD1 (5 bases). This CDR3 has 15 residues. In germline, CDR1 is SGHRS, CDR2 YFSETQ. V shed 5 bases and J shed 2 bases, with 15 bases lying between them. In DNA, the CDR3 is TGCGCCAGCAGTCAGGGTAGGGCCACCACAGATACGCAGTATTTT. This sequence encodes CASSQGRATTDTQYF.

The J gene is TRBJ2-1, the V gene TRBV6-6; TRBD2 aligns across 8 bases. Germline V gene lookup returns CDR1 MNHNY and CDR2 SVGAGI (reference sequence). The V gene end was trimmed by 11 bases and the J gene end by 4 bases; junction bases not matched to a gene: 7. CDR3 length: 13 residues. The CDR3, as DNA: TGTGCCCCGGGGGGGGGCCGATACAATGAGCAGTTCTTC. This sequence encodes CAPGGGRYNEQFF.

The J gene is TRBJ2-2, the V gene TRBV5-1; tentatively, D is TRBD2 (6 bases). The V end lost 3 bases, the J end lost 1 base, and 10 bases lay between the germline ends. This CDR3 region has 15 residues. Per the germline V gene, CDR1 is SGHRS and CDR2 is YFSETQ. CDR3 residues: CASSWDLKNTGELFF. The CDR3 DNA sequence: TGCGCCAGCAGCTGGGACTTGAAGAACACCGGGGAGCTGTTTTTT.

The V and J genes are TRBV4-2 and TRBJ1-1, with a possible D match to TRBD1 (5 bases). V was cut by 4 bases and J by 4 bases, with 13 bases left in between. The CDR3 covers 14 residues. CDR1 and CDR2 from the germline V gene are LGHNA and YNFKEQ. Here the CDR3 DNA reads TGTGCCAGCAGCCTCCGTTTGGGGGGCACTGAAGCTTTCTTT. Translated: CASSLRLGGTEAFF.

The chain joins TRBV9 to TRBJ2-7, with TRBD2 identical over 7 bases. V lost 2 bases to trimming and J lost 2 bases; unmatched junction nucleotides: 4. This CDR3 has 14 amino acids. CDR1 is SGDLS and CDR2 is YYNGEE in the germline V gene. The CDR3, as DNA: TGTGCCAGCAGCGTTGGCGGGGGAACCTACGAGCAGTACTTC. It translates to CASSVGGGTYEQYF.

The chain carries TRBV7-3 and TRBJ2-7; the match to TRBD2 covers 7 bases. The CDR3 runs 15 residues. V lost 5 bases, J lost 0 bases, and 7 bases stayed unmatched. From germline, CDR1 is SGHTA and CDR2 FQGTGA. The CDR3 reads CASSPSGGSSYEQYF. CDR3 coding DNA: TGTGCCAGCAGCCCCTCTGGCGGGAGCTCCTACGAGCAGTACTTC. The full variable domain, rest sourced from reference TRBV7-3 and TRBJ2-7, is GAGVSQTPSNKVTEKGKYVELRCDPISGHTALYWYRQSLGQGPEFLIYFQGTGAADDSGLPNDRFFAVRPEGSVSTLKIQRTERGDSAVYLCASSPSGGSSYEQYFGPGTRLTVT.

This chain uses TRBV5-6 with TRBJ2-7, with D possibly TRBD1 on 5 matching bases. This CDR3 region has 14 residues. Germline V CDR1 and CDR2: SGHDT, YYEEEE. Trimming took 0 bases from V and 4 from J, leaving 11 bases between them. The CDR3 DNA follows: TGTGCCAGCAGCTTGGTTGAGACAGTGTACGAGCAGTACTTC. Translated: CASSLVETVYEQYF.